This TCR beta chain stems from a study of draining lymph node invasion in breast cancer (dated by TCRdb to about 2020). Background on the whole study: Nodal metastasis was diagnosed by histology and cytokeratin immunohistochemistry and confirmed by EpCAM/CD45 flow cytometry. A separate targeted assay used bulk TCR-beta CDR3 sequencing to compare sorted memory regulatory T cells with memory conventional CD4 T cells across breast cancer tissues. From every patient, the primary tumor plus matched non-invaded and tumor-invaded tumor-draining lymph nodes were collected, and both Treg and Tconv subsets were profiled. The separate targeted TCR sequencing covered lymph nodes from roughly 5 patients, with primary tumors sequenced for three of those patients. The full study reports these points: In each tissue, about 13-25% of Treg TCRs were also present in Tconvs, a finding interpreted as suggesting peripheral induction of Tregs. Some of the top 100 tumor clones were detected in invaded and non-invaded nodes, suggesting recirculation between tumor and draining nodes. In the targeted TCR-seq data, Tregs appeared more clonally expanded than Tconvs in all tissues, and both subsets were less diverse in tumor than lymph nodes. The tumor top-100 clone tracking analysis was possible in only two patients. Shared TCRs between Treg and Tconv subsets were considered suggestive but not proof of common clonal origin. The data could not determine whether Treg conversion took place in a particular organ or whether converted Tregs recirculated between nodes and tumor.

The library relied on bulk RNA-seq. Sequencing used an Illumina HiSeq 2500. Regarding the original processing steps: For the separate targeted TCR-seq dataset, CDR3 sequences were extracted and quantified from raw reads using MiXCR version 2.1.5 with default parameters. The separate targeted TCR-seq dataset defined each TCR-beta clone by its combination of V gene, J gene and CDR3 sequence. For the separate targeted TCR-seq dataset, clones with fewer than three counts were filtered out, after which only the 90% most strongly expressed clones in each sample were kept. In the separate targeted TCR-seq dataset, Treg-Tconv overlap was calculated per tissue as the number of shared clones divided by the total number of Treg clones, multiplied by 100. In-frame beta chains were kept once TCRdb had trimmed the public reads at Q25 with fastp and called clones with MiXCR. Entries that share a CDR3 protein sequence are merged under the most common genes and DNA. TCRdb's processing, not the study's, gives the V and J calls here. Across this sample there are nearly 2,500 distinct CDR3 sequences, with roughly 81% seen only once. Approximately 1.4% of the sample is taken by the ten largest.

This clonotype has only a few counts. The clone's antigen remains unknown. No much larger clone exists at a distance of one base, and base qualities are not known. Memory conventional CD4 T cells were sorted as CD4+ CD45RA- CD25- cells. Tumor-draining lymph nodes were classified as non-invaded or invaded according to absence or presence of metastatic tumor cells. Before staining and sorting, a Miltenyi Pan T Cell isolation kit was used to pre-enrich the T cells. Immunohistochemistry for estrogen receptor, progesterone receptor, HER2 and Ki-67 was used to characterize primary tumors. Fresh surgical tissue was processed within a few hours after surgery by cutting into small fragments. Tissue fragments were enzymatically digested with Liberase TL plus DNase for 20 to 25 minutes and were then filtered through a 40-micrometer strainer. After DAPI live/dead staining, cells were sorted on a BD FACS Aria II at roughly 98-99% purity. Sorted cells were lysed in TCL buffer, and RNA was purified with a Norgen Single Cell RNA purification kit including DNase treatment.

As encoded in the germline V gene (reference sequence), CDR1 is SEHNR while CDR2 is FQNEAQ. V is cut by 5 bases and J by 1 base, and the space between the germline ends is 9 bases. The CDR3 numbers 14 residues from cysteine through phenylalanine. CDR3 DNA only is kept here, 42 bases in frame from base 1. The rearranged chain carries TRBV7-9 and TRBJ1-5; no confident D gene assignment can be made. The TCR comes from a female donor with luminal breast cancer. Input material: sorted memory CD4+ effector T cells from a lymph node. The sample's cell subset or site label is to be understood as: CD45RA-negative sorted CD4+ T cells (memory Tconv or effector/memory Treg). The sequenced DNA is TGTGCCAGCAGCCCGCCTGGGAGCAATCAGCCCCAGCATTTT. This yields the protein CASSPPGSNQPQHF.